Listed below are T cell receptor beta chains from one sample, sequenced in a study of monozygotic twins with inflammatory bowel disease. TCRdb re-called the 5' RACE reads; every CDR3 protein appears as one record, without DNA. The repertoire table contains approximately 150,000 distinct CDR3 sequences. Sequenced sample: blood. These receptor sequences come from a human donor with ulcerative colitis or Crohn's disease, or a healthy co-twin of an affected twin (not recorded which). The CDR3 runs from the conserved cysteine through the conserved F or W.

J gene: TRBJ2-1
V gene: TRBV20-1
CDR3 protein: CSAASTYNEQFF

J gene: TRBJ1-2
V gene: TRBV5-8
CDR3 protein: CASSLEGGPRYYGYTF

J gene: TRBJ1-1
V gene: TRBV3-1
CDR3 protein: CASSQPTGKTEAFF

J gene: TRBJ1-3
V gene: TRBV4-2
CDR3 protein: CASAPRSAGENGNTIYF

J gene: TRBJ2-1
V gene: TRBV5-6
CDR3 protein: CASSLERQALYGEQFF

J gene: TRBJ1-1
V gene: TRBV20-1
CDR3 protein: CSAEWAALRLATEAFF

J gene: TRBJ1-4
V gene: TRBV4-3
CDR3 protein: CASSHLNEKLFF

J gene: TRBJ2-1
V gene: TRBV20-1
CDR3 protein: CSARAPGLAGLNEQFF

J gene: TRBJ2-7
V gene: TRBV7-9
CDR3 protein: CASSSGQEKIHEQYF

J gene: TRBJ1-2
V gene: TRBV20-1
CDR3 protein: CSARDRGGLSYGYTF

J gene: TRBJ2-1
V gene: TRBV14
CDR3 protein: CASSSGQNNEQFF

J gene: TRBJ1-3
V gene: TRBV7-6
CDR3 protein: CASSFDRGNTIYF

J gene: TRBJ2-7
V gene: TRBV6-2/TRBV6-3
CDR3 protein: CASSYPGRNEQYF

J gene: TRBJ1-3
V gene: TRBV10-3
CDR3 protein: CATRDSGNTIYF

J gene: TRBJ2-7
V gene: TRBV27
CDR3 protein: CASRRTSGPYEQYF

J gene: TRBJ1-1
V gene: TRBV5-1
CDR3 protein: CASRLVTGVNEAFF

J gene: TRBJ1-1
V gene: TRBV13
CDR3 protein: CASRVILSTEAFF

J gene: TRBJ2-7
V gene: TRBV29-1
CDR3 protein: CSVESGDSYEQYF

J gene: TRBJ1-4
V gene: TRBV12-3/TRBV12-4
CDR3 protein: CASNRGDGKLFF

J gene: TRBJ1-1
V gene: TRBV3-1
CDR3 protein: CASSLGTTMNTEAFF

J gene: TRBJ1-2
V gene: TRBV5-1
CDR3 protein: CASSQTGDYGYTF

J gene: TRBJ2-7
V gene: TRBV30
CDR3 protein: CAWSAGTVGIYEQYF

J gene: TRBJ1-4
V gene: TRBV5-1
CDR3 protein: CASSLATGRNEKLFF

J gene: TRBJ1-1
V gene: TRBV7-9
CDR3 protein: CASSSTGTQNTEAFF

J gene: TRBJ2-2
V gene: TRBV20-1
CDR3 protein: CSARGFRQGYTGELFF

J gene: TRBJ1-5
V gene: TRBV5-1
CDR3 protein: CASSPDPRGFSNQPQHF

J gene: TRBJ1-6
V gene: TRBV6-1
CDR3 protein: CASTSAGASTPLHF

J gene: TRBJ1-1
V gene: TRBV9
CDR3 protein: CASIPLKGGVTEAFF

J gene: TRBJ2-3
V gene: TRBV29-1
CDR3 protein: CSVWNGRPSSTDTQYF

J gene: TRBJ2-1
V gene: TRBV2
CDR3 protein: CASRAGTGSYNEQFF

J gene: TRBJ2-5
V gene: TRBV5-1
CDR3 protein: CASSLEPGWRQETQYF

J gene: TRBJ1-1
V gene: TRBV7-9
CDR3 protein: CASSQGLLNTEAFF

J gene: TRBJ2-7
V gene: TRBV30
CDR3 protein: CAWSVQREVWSYEQYF

J gene: TRBJ1-6
V gene: TRBV18
CDR3 protein: CASFQGRDSPLHF

J gene: TRBJ2-1
V gene: TRBV12-3/TRBV12-4
CDR3 protein: CASSFREDYNEQFF

J gene: TRBJ2-3
V gene: TRBV29-1
CDR3 protein: CSVEDLTSGSTDTQYF

J gene: TRBJ2-5
V gene: TRBV12-3/TRBV12-4
CDR3 protein: CASSRVARLETQYF

J gene: TRBJ2-1
V gene: TRBV4-1
CDR3 protein: CASSQGGSEGSISSYNEQFF

J gene: TRBJ2-5
V gene: TRBV5-6
CDR3 protein: CASSLAGSETQYF

J gene: TRBJ2-5
V gene: TRBV5-5
CDR3 protein: CASRETGRETQYF

J gene: TRBJ2-2
V gene: TRBV9
CDR3 protein: CASSVELAGLNTGELFF

J gene: TRBJ2-3
V gene: TRBV9
CDR3 protein: CASSVAVRTDTQYF

J gene: TRBJ2-5
V gene: TRBV10-2
CDR3 protein: CASTKSGERTQYF

J gene: TRBJ2-1
V gene: TRBV10-2
CDR3 protein: CASSESSLSGGPYNEQFF

J gene: TRBJ2-1
V gene: TRBV20-1
CDR3 protein: CSAKGKGAKQFF

J gene: TRBJ1-5
V gene: TRBV30
CDR3 protein: CAWSVNRDQPQHF

J gene: TRBJ1-5
V gene: TRBV20-1
CDR3 protein: CSARQGAGNQPQHF

J gene: TRBJ2-6
V gene: TRBV14
CDR3 protein: CASSRRTAGANVLTF

J gene: TRBJ2-7
V gene: TRBV15
CDR3 protein: CATSERGGIYEQYF

J gene: TRBJ1-1
V gene: TRBV5-1
CDR3 protein: CASSYRQGLGEAFF

J gene: TRBJ2-7
V gene: TRBV5-4
CDR3 protein: CASSPQRGSSYEQYF

J gene: TRBJ1-4
V gene: TRBV11-2
CDR3 protein: CASSIRDREVRDLDEKLFF

J gene: TRBJ2-5
V gene: TRBV21-1
CDR3 protein: CASSPSVTQYF

J gene: TRBJ1-5
V gene: TRBV6-5
CDR3 protein: CASSWGTSGQGAEPQHF

J gene: TRBJ1-1
V gene: TRBV30
CDR3 protein: CAWSVNRGRAFF

J gene: TRBJ2-7
V gene: TRBV7-2
CDR3 protein: CASGAGTYEQYF

J gene: TRBJ1-5
V gene: TRBV6-1
CDR3 protein: CASSGGVYQPQHF

J gene: TRBJ2-5
V gene: TRBV20-1
CDR3 protein: CRTGSGGTGETQYF

J gene: TRBJ2-1
V gene: TRBV6-5
CDR3 protein: CASSYQVGTGAVYEQFF